The 14 T cell receptor beta chains presented below share a single source sample, sequenced in a study of blood T cell repertoires in COVID-19. Clones were read by immunoSEQ multiplex PCR, and TCRdb kept only the in-frame ones, dropping some. Among 130,000 to 150,000 clones, around 87% were seen once, and the ten largest hold roughly 10%. Source material: PBMCs or T cells enriched from blood (not recorded which). These receptors were taken from a man aged 55 to 69 who had recovered from COVID-19.

This clone was seen once. The chain carries TRBV18 and TRBJ1-1, with D hard to call. With 3 bases removed from V and 4 bases from J, the gap between germline ends came to 9 bases. The V gene's germline CDR1 is KGHSH and CDR2 LQKENI. The CDR3 consists of 13 residues. The CDR3 sequence is CASSPTVPTEAFF. Here the CDR3 DNA reads TGTGCCAGCTCACCCACAGTACCCACTGAAGCTTTCTTT.

The chain recombines TRBV5-1 with TRBJ1-4, with D possibly matching TRBD1 (5 bases). The CDR3 length is 14 residues. The germline V and J ends were trimmed by 4 bases and 8 bases, with 15 bases remaining between them. Germline CDR1 and CDR2: SGHRS and YFSETQ. DNA of the CDR3: TGCGCCAGCAGCGCGTCAGGGATTAACGAAAAACTGTTTTTT. This translates into CASSASGINEKLFF.

This chain connects TRBV12-3 or TRBV12-4 to TRBJ1-1; 8 bases agree with TRBD1. With 3 bases clipped from V and 5 bases from J, the junction kept 2 bases outside the gene matches. The CDR3 consists of 13 residues. The CDR3 protein is CASSLTGETEAFF. The CDR3 DNA is TGTGCCAGCAGTTTGACAGGGGAAACTGAAGCTTTCTTT.

The chain combines TRBV12-5 with TRBJ1-2; TRBD1 matches at 8 bases. The CDR3 consists of 13 residues. V gave up 7 bases and J gave up 7 bases; unmatched junction bases: 8. Germline CDR1 LGHNT, CDR2 FRNRAP. The CDR3 is CASARGQGIGYTF. For the CDR3, the DNA is TGTGCTAGTGCCCGCGGACAGGGTATTGGCTACACCTTC. Together with reference TRBV12-5 and TRBJ1-2, the CDR3 gives the full variable domain: DARVTQTPRHKVTEMGQEVTMRCQPILGHNTVFWYRQTMMQGLELLAYFRNRAPLDDSGMPKDRFSAEMPDATLATLKIQPSEPRDSAVYFCASARGQGIGYTFGSGTRLTVV.

The V gene is TRBV28, the J gene TRBJ1-6, with unresolved D. V shed 3 bases and J shed 7 bases, with 10 bases lying between them. The CDR3 extends over 14 amino acids. CDR1 and CDR2 from the germline V gene are MDHEN and SYDVKM. The DNA of the CDR3 is TGTGCCAGCAGTTTGGTCCCGGGGAATTCACCCCTCCACTTT. Translating it yields CASSLVPGNSPLHF.

This chain links TRBV27 with TRBJ1-1; D gene ambiguous. Trimming shortened V by 4 bases and J by 7 bases, and 10 bases separated the two germline ends. The length of the CDR3 is 12 residues. Germline V lookup: CDR1 MNHEY, CDR2 SMNVEV (reference sequence). The CDR3 loop is CASSSGSNEAFF. CDR3 bases: TGTGCCAGCAGTTCGGGGTCCAATGAAGCTTTCTTT.

The chain uses TRBV1 and TRBJ2-7; TRBD2 reflects the table's D call only, with no check against the DNA. TRBV1 is termed a pseudogene. This CDR3 comprises 18 residues. The CDR3 loop is CTSSPGVAGGLRPYEQYF. The DNA for the CDR3 is TGCACCAGCAGCCCCGGAGTAGCGGGAGGGCTTAGGCCCTACGAGCAGTACTTC.

The chain employs TRBV5-1 and TRBJ2-2; no definite D call. Trimming took off 0 bases at V and 1 base at J, with 7 bases between the two ends. The CDR3 runs to 15 residues. The germline gives CDR1 SGHRS, CDR2 YFSETQ. CDR3 bases: TGCGCCAGCAGCTTGGTAGCAGAGAACACCGGGGAGCTGTTTTTT. Protein product: CASSLVAENTGELFF.

This rearrangement joins TRBV14 to TRBJ1-6; tentatively, D is TRBD1 (5 bases). The V gene's germline CDR1 is SGHDN and CDR2 FVKESK. V was clipped by 6 bases and J by 7 bases, with 16 bases between them. The CDR3 sequence is 15 residues long. DNA for the CDR3: TGTGCCAGCAGGAAAGCGGGACCCGGGAATTCACCCCTCCACTTT. Residues: CASRKAGPGNSPLHF.

The CDR3 protein is CASSDIEEIGEKLFF. Written as DNA, the CDR3 is TGTGCCAGCAGTGACATAGAGGAGATCGGTGAAAAACTGTTTTTT. The V and J genes are TRBV2 and TRBJ1-4; unclear D gene. Per the germline V gene, CDR1 is SNHLY and CDR2 is FYNNEI. This CDR3 region has 15 residues. Trimming took 3 bases from V and 7 from J, leaving 15 bases between them.

The chain links TRBV6-5 to TRBJ1-5; TRBD1 aligns across 9 bases. The ends lost 5 bases at V and 7 bases at J; junction bases unmatched: 3. The CDR3 has 13 amino acids. Germline V gene sequence: CDR1 MNHEY, CDR2 SVGAGI. The CDR3 DNA is TGTGCCAGCAGTACAGGGGGCGCCCAGCCCCAGCATTTT. Amino acids: CASSTGGAQPQHF.

The chain carries TRBV7-9 and TRBJ2-7; TRBD1 matches at 7 bases. Germline loops: CDR1 SEHNR, CDR2 FQNEAQ (reference sequence). V shed 3 bases, J shed 3 bases, and the junction held 5 bases outside the gene matches. The CDR3 extends over 14 amino acids. This chain's CDR3 is CASSFNRGVYEQYF. In DNA form, the CDR3 reads TGTGCCAGCAGCTTTAACAGGGGCGTCTACGAGCAGTACTTC.

The gene calls are TRBV19 and TRBJ1-1, with 10 bases that match TRBD1. This CDR3 has 15 residues. The J segment lost 3 bases and the V segment lost 7 bases, leaving 8 bases of the junction unmatched. Per the germline V gene, CDR1 is LNHDA and CDR2 is SQIVND (reference sequence). CDR3 bases: TGTGCCAGTACCTCGACAGGGGGCAGTCACACTGAAGCTTTCTTT. This sequence encodes CASTSTGGSHTEAFF.

The chain is built from TRBV9 and TRBJ2-7; 12 bases are shared with TRBD2. Germline V CDR1 and CDR2: SGDLS, YYNGEE. The CDR3 consists of 14 residues. Trimming removed 0 bases from V and 6 bases from J; junction bases left unmatched: 1. This CDR3 is CASSVELAGGEQYF. The CDR3 bases are TGTGCCAGCAGCGTAGAACTAGCGGGGGGCGAGCAGTACTTC.